This T cell receptor (beta chain) was captured by sequencing in a study of T cells in Graves' hyperthyroidism and ophthalmopathy. Study-wide context: The initial diagnosis was the point when peripheral blood was collected, ahead of any treatment. The study, taken as a whole, reports: Most clonotypes that expanded in the thyroid above 0.001 also showed up in blood.

Regarding this clonotype: The antigen remains unidentified.

Clinical symptoms, serum thyroxine, TRAb, thyroid ultrasound and orbital computed tomography informed diagnoses. Fresh peripheral blood, 7.5 to 10 ml, yielded the PBMCs. RNA transcripts gave rise to amplified TCR beta CDR3 regions. RT-PCR in the first round (using the HTBI primer set) targeted the TCR CDR3. Each CDR3 protein is one row after TCRdb ran MiXCR on the multiplex PCR reads. The sample contains hundreds of thousands of distinct CDR3 sequences, 12% to 15% of which appear only once. Sequencing was carried out using blood. This sequence originates from a woman younger than 30 with Graves' hyperthyroidism.

CDR3 amino acids: CSALPGSSYNEQFF. CDR3 DNA sequence: TGCAGTGCCCTACCCGGGAGCTCCTACAATGAGCAGTTCTTC. This sequence joins TRBV20-1 and TRBJ2-1, with D tentatively TRBD2 (6 bases). V was shortened by 6 bases and J by 0 bases, with 12 bases between the two germline ends. The CDR3 is 14 residues long. Germline CDR1 reads DFQATT; CDR2 reads SNEGSKA (reference sequence).